This is a list of T cell receptor beta chains from one sample in a study of cytomegalovirus exposure and HLA in healthy donors. Sequencing used immunoSEQ multiplex PCR; TCRdb keeps in-frame clones, though not all of them. Of around 200,000 clones in the sample, roughly 82% were seen once. Input material: PBMCs. Every receptor here comes from a woman between 45 and 65 years old in good health and CMV-seropositive. Both conserved end residues are trimmed from each CDR3.

V gene,J gene,CDR3 protein
TRBV5-1,TRBJ1-2,ASSLEGQVYGYT
TRBV29-1,TRBJ2-3,SVAPQGAIEDTQY
TRBV7-9,TRBJ2-1,SSSRRGGSFDNEQF
TRBV6-5,TRBJ2-5,ASSGQAETQY
TRBV6-5,TRBJ2-2,ASSYSEGATGELF
TRBV30,TRBJ2-7,AGGTVHGTYEQY
TRBV11-2,TRBJ1-6,ASSLESWTLYNSPLH
TRBV2,TRBJ2-7,ASSGDREQY
TRBV7-7,-,ASSPTTGNYEQY
TRBV7-2,TRBJ1-4,ASSLVLGTAATNEKLF
TRBV9,TRBJ2-7,ASSVEAAGAYEQY
TRBV6-5,TRBJ2-7,ASSRTGTGDIEQY
TRBV30,TRBJ1-2,AWSPGGNYGYT
TRBV15,TRBJ1-2,ATSRDRRASGYGYT
TRBV7-2,TRBJ2-1,ASSFVGKRAYNEQF
TRBV7-2,TRBJ1-1,ASSLRREGTEAF
TRBV7-2,TRBJ1-1,ASSNGQGARITEAF
TRBV7-6,TRBJ2-3,ASSLVGFFGGLSDTQY
TRBV6-6,TRBJ2-7,ASSPIGTGYYEQY
TRBV4-1,TRBJ1-2,ASSPSTGGGGYT
TRBV9,TRBJ2-7,ASSPSHGTTLGEQY
TRBV5-8,TRBJ1-4,ASSWGPGGTSEKLF
TRBV2,TRBJ1-5,ASSERTRNQPQH